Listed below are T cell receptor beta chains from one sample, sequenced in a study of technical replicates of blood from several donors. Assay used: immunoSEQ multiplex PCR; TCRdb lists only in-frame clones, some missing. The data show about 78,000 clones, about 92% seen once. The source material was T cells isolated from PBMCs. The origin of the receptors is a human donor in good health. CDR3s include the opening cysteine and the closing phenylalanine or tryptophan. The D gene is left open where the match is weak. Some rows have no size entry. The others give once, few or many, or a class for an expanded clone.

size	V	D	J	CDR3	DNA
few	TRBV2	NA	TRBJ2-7	CASRGAAYEQYF	TGTGCCAGCAGGGGGGCGGCTTACGAGCAGTACTTC
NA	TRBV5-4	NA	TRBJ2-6	CASSPRANVLTF	TGTGCCAGCAGCCCTAGGGCCAACGTCCTGACTTTC
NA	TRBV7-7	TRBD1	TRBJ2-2	CASSPRQGNGELFF	TGTGCTAGCAGCCCCCGACAGGGGAACGGGGAGCTGTTTTTT
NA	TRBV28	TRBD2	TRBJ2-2	CASSFGGLAGGFVTGELFF	TGTGCCAGCAGTTTTGGTGGACTAGCGGGAGGATTCGTCACCGGGGAGCTGTTTTTT
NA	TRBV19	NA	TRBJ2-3	CASSIAGDLHTDTQYF	TGTGCCAGTAGTATAGCCGGGGACTTGCACACAGATACGCAGTATTTT
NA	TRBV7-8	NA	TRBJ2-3	CASSYGTRSTDTQYF	TGTGCCAGCAGCTACGGGACTCGGAGCACAGATACGCAGTATTTT
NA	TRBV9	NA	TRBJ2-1	CASSETDSRTQQFF	TGTGCCAGCAGCGAGACGGACTCGCGTACCCAGCAGTTCTTC
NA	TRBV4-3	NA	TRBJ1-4	CASSQVIGTDEKLFF	TGCGCCAGCAGCCAAGTCATTGGGACTGATGAAAAACTGTTTTTT
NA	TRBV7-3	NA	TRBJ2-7	CASSLYAGTYEQYF	TGTGCCAGCAGCTTATATGCGGGAACCTACGAGCAGTACTTC
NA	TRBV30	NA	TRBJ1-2	CAWSVPNLRANYGYTF	TGTGCCTGGAGTGTCCCTAATCTACGGGCTAACTATGGCTACACCTTC
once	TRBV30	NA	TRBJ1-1	CAWSWGPGQEAFF	TGTGCCTGGAGTTGGGGGCCGGGACAAGAAGCTTTCTTT
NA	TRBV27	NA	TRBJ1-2	CASSRRWGANYGYTF	TGTGCCAGCAGTCGTCGATGGGGGGCTAACTATGGCTACACCTTC
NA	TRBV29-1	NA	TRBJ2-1	CSCRGIREQFF	TGCAGCTGCCGGGGTATACGTGAGCAGTTCTTC
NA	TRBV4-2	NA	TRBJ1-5	CASSQAFGNQPQHF	TGTGCCAGCAGCCAGGCATTTGGCAATCAGCCCCAGCATTTT
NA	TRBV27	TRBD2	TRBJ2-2	CASTMVLAGGPGELFF	TGTGCCAGCACAATGGTTTTAGCGGGAGGGCCCGGGGAGCTGTTTTTT
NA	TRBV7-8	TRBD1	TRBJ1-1	CASSSDRGRSVGTEAFF	TGTGCCAGCAGCTCGGACAGGGGCCGATCGGTAGGCACTGAAGCTTTCTTT
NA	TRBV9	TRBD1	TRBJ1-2	CASSATGGNYGYTF	TGTGCCAGCAGCGCGACAGGGGGCAACTATGGCTACACCTTC
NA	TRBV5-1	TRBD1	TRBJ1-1	CASSWTGGGTEAFF	TGCGCCAGCAGCTGGACAGGGGGTGGAACTGAAGCTTTCTTT
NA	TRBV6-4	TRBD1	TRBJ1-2	CASSDPTGGNYGYTF	TGTGCCAGCAGTGACCCGACAGGGGGAAACTATGGCTACACCTTC
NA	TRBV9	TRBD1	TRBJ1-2	CASGRQGALGYTF	TGTGCCAGCGGAAGGCAGGGGGCATTAGGCTACACCTTC
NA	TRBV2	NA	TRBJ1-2	CASIRANYGYTF	TGTGCCAGCATACGGGCTAACTATGGCTACACCTTC
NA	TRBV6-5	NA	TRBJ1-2	CASSYQTQGNGGYTF	TGTGCCAGCAGTTACCAGACCCAGGGGAACGGTGGCTACACCTTC
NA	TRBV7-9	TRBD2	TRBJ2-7	CASSPLGGRHSYEQYF	TGTGCCAGCAGCCCCCTCGGGGGGAGGCATTCCTACGAGCAGTACTTC
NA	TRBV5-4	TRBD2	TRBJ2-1	CASSLALANYNEQFF	TGTGCCAGCAGCTTGGCACTAGCGAATTACAATGAGCAGTTCTTC
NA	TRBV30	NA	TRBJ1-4	CASARERYEKLFF	TGTGCCTCCGCCCGGGAGAGATACGAAAAACTGTTTTTT
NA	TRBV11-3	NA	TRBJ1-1	CASSLDGGLYTEAFF	TGTGCCAGCAGCTTAGACGGGGGGCTTTACACTGAAGCTTTCTTT
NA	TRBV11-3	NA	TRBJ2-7	CASSRRENGEQYF	TGTGCCAGCAGCCGCCGGGAGAATGGCGAGCAGTACTTC
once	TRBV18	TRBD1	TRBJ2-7	CASSPDRGPYEQYF	TGTGCCAGCTCACCCGACAGGGGGCCCTACGAGCAGTACTTC
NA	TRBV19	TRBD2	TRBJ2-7	CASNQLAGEGEQYF	TGTGCCAGCAATCAATTAGCGGGAGAAGGCGAGCAGTACTTC
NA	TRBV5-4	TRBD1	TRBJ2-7	CASSLGQGAYEQYF	TGTGCCAGCAGCTTAGGGCAGGGGGCCTACGAGCAGTACTTC
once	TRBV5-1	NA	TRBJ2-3	CASSLDGVTDTQYF	TGCGCCAGCAGCTTGGACGGGGTCACAGATACGCAGTATTTT
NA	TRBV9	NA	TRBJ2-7	CASSVGSGQPYEQYF	TGTGCCAGCAGCGTAGGATCCGGACAGCCCTACGAGCAGTACTTC
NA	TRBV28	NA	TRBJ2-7	CASTFRQVDYEQYF	TGTGCCAGCACCTTTCGACAGGTTGACTACGAGCAGTACTTC
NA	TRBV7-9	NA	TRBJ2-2	CASSVGPGELFF	TGTGCCAGCAGCGTAGGGCCCGGGGAGCTGTTTTTT
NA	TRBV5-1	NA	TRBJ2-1	CASSLGGSGNEQFF	TGCGCCAGCAGCTTAGGTGGGAGCGGAAATGAGCAGTTCTTC
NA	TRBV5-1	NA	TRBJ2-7	CASSPRDNSYEQYF	TGCGCCAGCAGCCCCCGGGACAACTCCTACGAGCAGTACTTC
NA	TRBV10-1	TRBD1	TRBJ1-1	CASSELRGHTEAFF	TGCGCCAGCAGTGAATTGAGGGGGCACACTGAAGCTTTCTTT
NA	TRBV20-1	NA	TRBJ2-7	CSAIQGYEQYF	TGCAGTGCTATTCAGGGCTACGAGCAGTACTTC
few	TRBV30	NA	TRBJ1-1	CAWSPGQLTAEAFF	TGTGCCTGGAGTCCTGGACAGTTGACAGCTGAAGCTTTCTTT
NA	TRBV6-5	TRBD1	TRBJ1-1	CASSYHRGLEAFF	TGTGCCAGCAGCTACCACAGGGGTCTAGAAGCTTTCTTT
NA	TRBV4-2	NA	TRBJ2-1	CASSQENGNEQFF	TGTGCCAGCAGCCAAGAGAACGGTAATGAGCAGTTCTTC
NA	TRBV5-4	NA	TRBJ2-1	CASSLIWSSYNEQFF	TGTGCCAGCAGCCTCATATGGAGCTCCTACAATGAGCAGTTCTTC
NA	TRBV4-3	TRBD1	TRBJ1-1	CASSRHRGLGLEAFF	TGCGCCAGCAGCCGCCACAGGGGGCTCGGTCTTGAAGCTTTCTTT
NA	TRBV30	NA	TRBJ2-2	CGILGQNTGELFF	TGTGGAATCCTGGGACAGAACACCGGGGAGCTGTTTTTT